This T cell receptor beta chain was documented in a study of identical twins. General observations from the study: Surplus twin overlap in beta out-of-frame sequences was less pronounced. Its conclusions, products of cross-sectional statistical analysis, did not come from following the same donors.

Template switching supplied a universal primer site; unique molecular identifiers were carried on the cDNA. TCRdb used MiXCR to reprocess the 5' RACE reads, holding one entry per CDR3 protein. The sample shows approximately 1.8 million distinct CDR3 sequences, about 32% of them seen only once. The CDR3 is made up of 17 amino acids. V was shortened by 0 bases and J by 1 base, with 13 bases between the two germline ends. The germline gives CDR1 LGHDT, CDR2 YNNKEL (reference sequence). Worth noting for this clonotype: Antigen specificity is unknown.

Sequencing input: cord blood. The chain is built from TRBV3-1 and TRBJ2-1; D may correspond to TRBD1 or TRBD2 (5 bases each). This sequence originates from a newborn girl in good health. In nucleotides, the CDR3 is TGTGCCAGCAGCCAAGATCTTTGGGGGTCTTCCTACAATGAGCAGTTCTTC. Translating it yields CASSQDLWGSSYNEQFF.